A selection of T cell receptor beta chains follows, all from one sample in a study of blood T cell repertoires in COVID-19. TCRdb's copy holds only in-frame clones and misses some; the assay was immunoSEQ multiplex PCR. The profile shows hundreds of thousands of clones, about 89% of them singletons. The sequencing input was peripheral blood. The receptors were gathered from a woman aged 25 to 39 with acute or convalescent COVID-19. Both conserved end residues are part of each CDR3. Each record gives: D gene, J gene, V gene, clone size, CDR3 protein, CDR3 DNA. D genes are given only for firm matches. Clone size is shown for a subset of rows, as once, few, many or a class of expanded clone.

d_gene: TRBD1; j_gene: TRBJ2-7; v_gene: TRBV27; abundance: once; CDR3aa: CASERGTGVGYEQYF; CDR3nt: TGTGCCAGCGAGCGGGGGACAGGGGTGGGCTACGAGCAGTACTTC
d_gene: TRBD2; j_gene: TRBJ2-5; v_gene: TRBV9; abundance: .; CDR3aa: CASSAGTSETQYF; CDR3nt: TGTGCCAGCAGCGCAGGGACTAGCGAGACCCAGTACTTC
d_gene: TRBD1; j_gene: TRBJ2-1; v_gene: TRBV6-2/TRBV6-3; abundance: .; CDR3aa: CASSSAGTGFYNEQFF; CDR3nt: TGTGCCAGCAGCTCCGCCGGGACAGGCTTCTACAATGAGCAGTTCTTC
d_gene: TRBD1; j_gene: TRBJ2-1; v_gene: TRBV4-1; abundance: .; CDR3aa: CASSQGSRDRVEQFF; CDR3nt: TGCGCCAGCAGCCAAGGGTCCCGGGACAGGGTTGAGCAGTTCTTC
d_gene: TRBD2; j_gene: TRBJ2-3; v_gene: TRBV11-3; abundance: .; CDR3aa: CASSLASGGSDTQYF; CDR3nt: TGTGCCAGCAGCTTAGCTAGCGGGGGATCTGATACGCAGTATTTT
d_gene: .; j_gene: TRBJ1-1; v_gene: TRBV12-3/TRBV12-4; abundance: .; CDR3aa: CASSRGGFTEAFF; CDR3nt: TGTGCCAGCAGTCGCGGGGGCTTCACTGAAGCTTTCTTT
d_gene: .; j_gene: TRBJ2-6; v_gene: TRBV27; abundance: .; CDR3aa: CASQGALGANVLTF; CDR3nt: TGTGCCAGCCAGGGTGCCCTCGGGGCCAACGTCCTGACTTTC
d_gene: .; j_gene: TRBJ2-3; v_gene: TRBV10-2; abundance: .; CDR3aa: CASWNNPGVWADTQYF; CDR3nt: TGCGCCAGTTGGAACAATCCGGGGGTTTGGGCAGATACGCAGTATTTT
d_gene: .; j_gene: TRBJ2-3; v_gene: TRBV10-2; abundance: .; CDR3aa: CASSDFRLTAHTDTQYF; CDR3nt: TGCGCCAGCAGTGATTTCCGCCTAACAGCTCACACAGATACGCAGTATTTT
d_gene: TRBD1; j_gene: TRBJ1-2; v_gene: TRBV12-3/TRBV12-4; abundance: .; CDR3aa: CASSLTGGNGYTF; CDR3nt: TGTGCCAGCAGTTTAACAGGGGGTAATGGCTACACCTTC
d_gene: TRBD2; j_gene: TRBJ2-1; v_gene: TRBV7-3; abundance: .; CDR3aa: CASSLSGGPSYNEQFF; CDR3nt: TGTGCCAGCAGCCTAAGCGGGGGGCCATCCTACAATGAGCAGTTCTTC
d_gene: TRBD1; j_gene: TRBJ2-7; v_gene: TRBV6-5; abundance: .; CDR3aa: CASRTPIRDRVYF; CDR3nt: TGTGCCAGCAGAACTCCCATCCGGGACAGGGTATACTTC
d_gene: TRBD1; j_gene: TRBJ1-2; v_gene: TRBV11-2; abundance: .; CDR3aa: CASSLLGGQGAHYGYTF; CDR3nt: TGTGCCAGCAGCTTATTGGGGGGACAGGGGGCCCACTATGGCTACACCTTC
d_gene: .; j_gene: TRBJ2-5; v_gene: TRBV18; abundance: .; CDR3aa: CASSGGAGPQETQYF; CDR3nt: TGTGCCAGCTCAGGTGGGGCCGGACCCCAAGAGACCCAGTACTTC
d_gene: TRBD2; j_gene: TRBJ2-5; v_gene: TRBV5-4; abundance: .; CDR3aa: CASSLLTSWETQYF; CDR3nt: TGTGCCAGCAGCTTGCTGACTAGCTGGGAGACCCAGTACTTC
d_gene: .; j_gene: TRBJ2-7; v_gene: TRBV7-3; abundance: .; CDR3aa: CASSFQKADEQYF; CDR3nt: TGTGCCAGCAGCTTTCAAAAGGCGGACGAGCAGTACTTC
d_gene: .; j_gene: TRBJ1-1; v_gene: TRBV3-1/TRBV3-2; abundance: .; CDR3aa: CASSQVYQGNAEAFF; CDR3nt: TGTGCCAGCAGCCAAGTGTATCAGGGGAACGCTGAAGCTTTCTTT
d_gene: .; j_gene: TRBJ2-7; v_gene: TRBV12-3/TRBV12-4; abundance: .; CDR3aa: CASSSGTYEQYF; CDR3nt: TGTGCCAGCAGTTCCGGGACCTACGAGCAGTACTTC
d_gene: TRBD2; j_gene: TRBJ2-5; v_gene: TRBV6-6; abundance: .; CDR3aa: CASSYKVAGGQETQYF; CDR3nt: TGTGCCAGCAGTTATAAGGTTGCGGGGGGGCAAGAGACCCAGTACTTC
d_gene: .; j_gene: TRBJ2-7; v_gene: TRBV3-1/TRBV3-2; abundance: .; CDR3aa: CASSPGLIAGLHFYEQYF; CDR3nt: TGTGCCAGCAGCCCAGGGCTTATTGCGGGACTCCATTTTTACGAGCAGTACTTC
d_gene: TRBD1; j_gene: TRBJ1-1; v_gene: TRBV18; abundance: once; CDR3aa: CASSSGQGTEAFF; CDR3nt: TGTGCCAGCTCATCTGGACAGGGGACTGAAGCTTTCTTT
d_gene: .; j_gene: TRBJ2-7; v_gene: TRBV5-4; abundance: .; CDR3aa: CASSLDRGNYEQYF; CDR3nt: TGTGCCAGCAGCTTGGATAGGGGGAATTACGAGCAGTACTTC
d_gene: TRBD1; j_gene: TRBJ1-2; v_gene: TRBV7-9; abundance: .; CDR3aa: CASSLVGTEIYGYTF; CDR3nt: TGTGCCAGCAGCTTAGTTGGGACAGAAATCTATGGCTACACCTTC
d_gene: TRBD2; j_gene: TRBJ2-1; v_gene: TRBV18; abundance: once; CDR3aa: CASSPGRGVYNEQFF; CDR3nt: TGTGCCAGCTCACCAGGGCGGGGGGTGTACAATGAGCAGTTCTTC
d_gene: .; j_gene: TRBJ1-6; v_gene: TRBV6-5; abundance: .; CDR3aa: CASSRSGNSPLHF; CDR3nt: TGTGCCAGCAGTCGCTCAGGAAATTCACCCCTCCACTTT
d_gene: .; j_gene: TRBJ1-2; v_gene: TRBV29-1; abundance: once; CDR3aa: CSVEVTLGGYGYTF; CDR3nt: TGCAGCGTTGAGGTTACCCTCGGAGGCTATGGCTACACCTTC
d_gene: TRBD1; j_gene: TRBJ1-1; v_gene: TRBV9; abundance: .; CDR3aa: CASSKTGVSEAFF; CDR3nt: TGTGCCAGCAGCAAAACAGGGGTCTCTGAAGCTTTCTTT
d_gene: .; j_gene: TRBJ2-1; v_gene: TRBV7-3; abundance: .; CDR3aa: CASSARDFEGNEQFF; CDR3nt: TGTGCCAGCAGCGCCCGGGACTTCGAGGGCAATGAGCAGTTCTTC
d_gene: TRBD2; j_gene: TRBJ2-5; v_gene: TRBV4-2; abundance: .; CDR3aa: CASSQTIRDYYQETQYF; CDR3nt: TGTGCCAGCAGCCAGACTATCCGGGACTACTACCAAGAGACCCAGTACTTC
d_gene: .; j_gene: TRBJ2-5; v_gene: TRBV27; abundance: .; CDR3aa: CASSLSSGLETQYF; CDR3nt: TGTGCCAGCAGTTTATCTAGCGGACTAGAGACCCAGTACTTC
d_gene: TRBD2; j_gene: TRBJ2-5; v_gene: TRBV24-1; abundance: .; CDR3aa: CATSDPGLAGGQETQYF; CDR3nt: TGTGCCACCAGTGATCCCGGATTAGCGGGGGGTCAAGAGACCCAGTACTTC
d_gene: .; j_gene: TRBJ1-2; v_gene: TRBV5-6; abundance: .; CDR3aa: CASSFGPTASGGYTF; CDR3nt: TGTGCCAGCAGCTTCGGCCCGACGGCGTCGGGAGGCTACACCTTC
d_gene: TRBD2; j_gene: TRBJ2-7; v_gene: TRBV6-5; abundance: .; CDR3aa: CASSYSLAGGPGEQYF; CDR3nt: TGTGCCAGCAGTTACTCCCTAGCGGGGGGGCCGGGAGAGCAGTACTTC
d_gene: .; j_gene: TRBJ2-1; v_gene: TRBV29-1; abundance: .; CDR3aa: CSVYFLSSYNEQFF; CDR3nt: TGCAGCGTCTATTTCCTGAGCTCCTACAATGAGCAGTTCTTC
d_gene: TRBD1; j_gene: TRBJ1-2; v_gene: TRBV6-1; abundance: .; CDR3aa: CASSDWWGQGTNYGYTF; CDR3nt: TGTGCCAGCAGTGATTGGTGGGGACAGGGTACTAACTATGGCTACACCTTC
d_gene: .; j_gene: TRBJ1-2; v_gene: TRBV6-1; abundance: once; CDR3aa: CASSDRGRGNYGYTF; CDR3nt: TGTGCCAGCAGTGACAGGGGCCGTGGTAACTATGGCTACACCTTC
d_gene: TRBD1; j_gene: TRBJ2-7; v_gene: TRBV24-1; abundance: .; CDR3aa: CATSDTRGLVYEQYF; CDR3nt: TGTGCCACCAGTGATACCAGGGGGCTCGTTTACGAGCAGTACTTC
d_gene: .; j_gene: TRBJ2-7; v_gene: TRBV7-3; abundance: .; CDR3aa: CASSLVTDFYEQYF; CDR3nt: TGTGCCAGCAGCTTAGTTACGGACTTTTACGAGCAGTACTTC
d_gene: TRBD1; j_gene: TRBJ1-5; v_gene: TRBV25-1; abundance: .; CDR3aa: CASSIKDRGPSNQPQHF; CDR3nt: TGTGCCAGCAGCATTAAGGACAGGGGGCCGAGCAATCAGCCCCAGCATTTT
d_gene: .; j_gene: TRBJ2-3; v_gene: TRBV25-1; abundance: .; CDR3aa: CASSESGIIADTQYF; CDR3nt: TGTGCCAGCAGTGAATCGGGGATTATCGCAGATACGCAGTATTTT
d_gene: .; j_gene: TRBJ1-2; v_gene: TRBV27; abundance: once; CDR3aa: CASARVGGAPKRDGYTF; CDR3nt: TGTGCCAGCGCGAGGGTGGGGGGAGCACCTAAACGGGATGGCTACACCTTC
d_gene: TRBD1; j_gene: TRBJ2-7; v_gene: TRBV6-5; abundance: few; CDR3aa: CASSYVQGANEQYF; CDR3nt: TGTGCCAGCAGTTACGTTCAGGGGGCGAACGAGCAGTACTTC
d_gene: .; j_gene: TRBJ2-1; v_gene: TRBV11-1; abundance: .; CDR3aa: CASSLTAWGDEQFF; CDR3nt: TGTGCCAGCAGTCTAACTGCGTGGGGGGATGAGCAGTTCTTC
d_gene: .; j_gene: TRBJ2-7; v_gene: TRBV5-1; abundance: .; CDR3aa: CASSLERYEQYF; CDR3nt: TGCGCCAGCAGCTTGGAGAGGTACGAGCAGTACTTC
d_gene: .; j_gene: TRBJ2-3; v_gene: TRBV20-1; abundance: .; CDR3aa: CSAQLTDTQYF; CDR3nt: TGCAGTGCTCAGTTAACAGATACGCAGTATTTT
d_gene: TRBD2; j_gene: TRBJ2-1; v_gene: TRBV30; abundance: .; CDR3aa: CAWSVRGTTSGEQFF; CDR3nt: TGTGCCTGGAGTGTACGAGGGACTACTTCGGGGGAGCAGTTCTTC
d_gene: .; j_gene: TRBJ1-2; v_gene: TRBV24-1; abundance: .; CDR3aa: CATSPAGRHGYTF; CDR3nt: TGTGCCACCAGCCCCGCCGGGAGGCATGGCTACACCTTC
d_gene: .; j_gene: TRBJ1-3; v_gene: TRBV10-3; abundance: .; CDR3aa: CAISTGSGNTIYF; CDR3nt: TGTGCCATCAGTACAGGCTCTGGAAACACCATATATTTT
d_gene: .; j_gene: TRBJ2-7; v_gene: TRBV5-1; abundance: .; CDR3aa: CASSPTSGTYEQYF; CDR3nt: TGCGCCAGCAGCCCTACATCGGGGACCTACGAGCAGTACTTC
d_gene: TRBD1; j_gene: TRBJ1-4; v_gene: TRBV4-1; abundance: once; CDR3aa: CASSREDRANEKLFF; CDR3nt: TGCGCCAGCAGCCGAGAGGACAGGGCTAATGAAAAACTGTTTTTT
d_gene: TRBD1; j_gene: TRBJ2-2; v_gene: TRBV5-1; abundance: .; CDR3aa: CASSRDRGAGELFF; CDR3nt: TGCGCCAGCAGCAGGGACAGGGGTGCGGGGGAGCTGTTTTTT
d_gene: .; j_gene: TRBJ1-6; v_gene: TRBV5-1; abundance: .; CDR3aa: CASSLGASSYNSPLHF; CDR3nt: TGCGCCAGCAGCTTGGGGGCGAGCTCCTATAATTCACCCCTCCACTTT